This record covers a single T cell receptor beta chain. This sample is part of a study of blood T cell repertoires in COVID-19. Study context: Spain, Italy and the United States supplied samples that represented acute and convalescent COVID-19.

TCRdb's table, derived via immunoSEQ multiplex PCR, lists solely in-frame clones and lacks some. The sample consists of roughly 150,000 clones, roughly 85% of them appearing once. V lost 2 bases and J 4 bases, leaving 11 bases between the germline ends. The CDR3 extends over 14 amino acids. CDR1 and CDR2 (germline): LGHDT, YNNKEL (reference sequence). Material for sequencing was peripheral blood. The clonotype was recovered from a human donor in a cohort sampled during active COVID-19. The chain employs TRBV3-1 (or the pseudogene TRBV3-2) and TRBJ1-2; the D gene is possibly TRBD1 (5 bases). CDR3 sequence reads: CASSQNRYSYGYTF. CDR3 coding DNA: TGTGCCAGCAGCCAAAACAGGTACTCCTATGGCTACACCTTC.